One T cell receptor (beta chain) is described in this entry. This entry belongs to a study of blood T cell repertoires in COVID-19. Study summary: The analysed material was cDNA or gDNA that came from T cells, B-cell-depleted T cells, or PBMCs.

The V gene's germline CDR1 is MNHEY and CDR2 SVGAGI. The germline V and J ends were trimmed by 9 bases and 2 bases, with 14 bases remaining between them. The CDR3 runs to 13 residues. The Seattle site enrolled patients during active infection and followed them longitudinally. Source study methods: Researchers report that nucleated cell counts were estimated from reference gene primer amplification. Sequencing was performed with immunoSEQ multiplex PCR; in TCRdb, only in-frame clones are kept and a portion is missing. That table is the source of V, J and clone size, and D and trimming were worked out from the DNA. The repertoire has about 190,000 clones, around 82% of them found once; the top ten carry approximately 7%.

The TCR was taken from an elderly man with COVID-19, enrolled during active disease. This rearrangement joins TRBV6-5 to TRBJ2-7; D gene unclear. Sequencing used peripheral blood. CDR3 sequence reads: CASGLRVAYEQYF. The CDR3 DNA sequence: TGTGCCAGTGGGTTACGGGTCGCCTACGAGCAGTACTTC.